This T cell receptor beta chain derives from a study of blood T cell repertoires in COVID-19. The overall study: T cells, B-cell-depleted T cells, or PBMCs supplied cDNA or gDNA.

Some clones are missing from TCRdb's copy, which holds only in-frame ones; the method was immunoSEQ multiplex PCR. The sample lists fewer than 400,000 clones, over 70% occurring once. Sequencing input: peripheral blood. The sequence was obtained from a man aged 30 to 39 with active or convalescent COVID-19.

For the CDR3, the DNA is TGTGCCAGCAGTAAGGGACAGGGACGAGGGAGTCAGTACTTC. Its protein product is CASSKGQGRGSQYF. This rearrangement joins TRBV6-2 or TRBV6-3 to TRBJ2-7; 9 bases are shared with TRBD1. V dropped 5 bases and J dropped 10; count of bases not matched to a gene: 12. Looked up from germline, CDR1 is MNHEY and CDR2 is SVGEGT. The length of the CDR3 is 14 residues.